Sequencing of this TCR beta chain was carried out in a study of blood T cell repertoires in COVID-19. On the study more broadly: The study drew acute and convalescent COVID-19 samples from the United States, Italy and Spain. PBMCs, B-cell-depleted T cells, or T cells were the source of the cDNA or gDNA that made up the material.

This CDR3 contains 14 residues. Germline V gene lookup returns CDR1 SGHDT and CDR2 YYEEEE. V shed 4 bases, J shed 3 bases, and the junction held 6 bases outside the gene matches. The assay was immunoSEQ multiplex PCR, and TCRdb's table has in-frame clones only and misses some. This table holds 230,000 or so clones, 89% found once. This clone has a single count. The clonotype comes from a middle-aged woman who had recovered from COVID-19. Sequenced: peripheral blood. The chain is built from TRBV5-6 and TRBJ2-5, with 7 bases aligning to TRBD1. The CDR3 here is CASSDGTAKETQYF. In nucleotides, the CDR3 is TGTGCCAGCAGCGACGGGACAGCAAAAGAGACCCAGTACTTC. The full variable domain, rest sourced from reference TRBV5-6 and TRBJ2-5, is DAGVTQSPTHLIKTRGQQVTLRCSPKSGHDTVSWYQQALGQGPQFIFQYYEEEERQRGNFPDRFSGHQFPNYSSELNVNALLLGDSALYLCASSDGTAKETQYFGPGTRLLVL.